The present T cell receptor beta chain was sequenced within a study of TIL therapy for anti-PD-1-resistant metastatic lung cancer. Overall study: Tumor harvest preceded PD-1/PD-L1 blockade, followed by nivolumab treatment.

This clone was picked up one time. Time point indicated: pre-treatment sample, taken before nivolumab and TIL therapy. The libraries were made with immunoSEQ v3. This table comes from immunoSEQ multiplex PCR, and its TCRdb copy is limited to in-frame clones, with some not included. Of approximately 15,000 clones listed, about 82% are singletons. Germline V gene lookup returns CDR1 SGDLS and CDR2 YYNGEE. After removal of 6 bases from V and 6 bases from J, the junction contained 13 bases not matched to a gene. The CDR3 is made up of 15 amino acids. The sequenced sample was blood, obtained at baseline. The rearrangement links TRBV9 to TRBJ2-3, with 7 bases fitting TRBD2. The receptor's source is a person aged 25 to 79 with non-small cell lung cancer. CDR3 in DNA: TGTGCCAGCACCCCTGGGGGGGTGGGATCCGATACGCAGTATTTT. Translating gives CASTPGGVGSDTQYF.